The present T cell receptor beta chain was sequenced within a study of shared clonotypes between healthy human individuals. Selected positively for CCR7 and CD45RO-negative, naive CD8 cells excluded terminally differentiated effector memory CD45RA+ cells. Only Caucasian adults living in Nashville, Tennessee served as donors. A note on this clone: Its antigen is currently unknown.

Per germline, CDR1 SGHNT and CDR2 YYREEE (reference sequence). The CDR3 consists of 15 residues. Trimming removed 3 bases from V and 5 bases from J; junction bases left unmatched: 6. General study results and limits: Several donors had about 5% of their naive CD4 clonotypes in common.

The protocol was immunoSEQ multiplex PCR, while the TCRdb copy is restricted to in-frame clones and leaves out a portion. Here the sample spans about 2 million clones, about 95% being singletons. Sequencing was done on a sample of naive CD8+ T cells sorted from blood. This sequence originates from a man younger than 30 in good health. This chain joins TRBV5-4 and TRBJ2-5, with 11 bases matching TRBD1. CDR3 coding DNA: TGTGCCAGCAGCTCCGGGACAGGGGGACGGGAGACCCAGTACTTC. As protein: CASSSGTGGRETQYF.